This T cell receptor beta chain derives from a study of control samples from healthy donors and cancer patients (TCRdb year 2020). Library creation used the immunoSEQ multiplex PCR assay. In TCRdb, the immuneACCESS table is reduced to in-frame sequences with V and J assigned. These tables do not hold every clone; where another copy was compared, an unresolved V gene accounts for under half, and the others remain unexplained. This sample lists 100,000 to 150,000 clones; around nine tenths were detected once. The leading ten clones occupy less than 7% of the sample. CDR1 MNHEY and CDR2 SMNVEV are derived from the germline V gene (reference sequence). The CDR3 measures 13 amino acids from cysteine to phenylalanine. Only the CDR3 portion is preserved as DNA: 39 bases, with reading frame beginning at the first base. V is shortened by 3 bases, J by 4 bases, and the region joining them spans 10 bases. Comments on this clone: Its antigen is unknown. The sample holds no much larger clone one base away, and base qualities are not on file.

The clonotype was recovered from a man younger than 30 in good health. The sequencing input was blood. The receptor chain draws on TRBV27 and TRBJ2-7, with the D gene uncertain. This receptor has the CDR3 CASSFVPGYEQYF. The nucleotides read TGTGCCAGCAGTTTCGTACCCGGTTACGAGCAGTACTTC.